This entry lists 24 T cell receptor beta chains sequenced from one sample in a study of early T cells in non-severe SARS-CoV-2 infection. MiXCR was run by TCRdb on the 5' RACE reads, yielding one entry per CDR3 protein. The table records tens of thousands of distinct CDR3 sequences, approximately 5.3% of them present only once. Specimen: whole blood. The receptors stem from an adult who was a healthcare worker with PCR-confirmed SARS-CoV-2 infection or an uninfected control (not recorded which).

In this sample, this clonotype turned up a few times. V and J are TRBV18 and TRBJ2-1, with D unclear. The CDR3 sequence is 13 residues long. The V end lost 4 bases, the J end lost 4 bases, and 8 bases lay between the germline ends. Germline values: CDR1 KGHSH, CDR2 LQKENI. CDR3 in amino acids: CASSRAGYNEQFF. CDR3 DNA: TGTGCCAGCTCACGGGCTGGGTACAATGAGCAGTTCTTC.

This clonotype was detected ten times or more. V is TRBV29-1 and J is TRBJ2-3, with TRBD1 matching over 8 bases. There are 12 residues in the CDR3. The germline gives CDR1 SQVTM, CDR2 ANQGSEA. J was trimmed by 6 bases and V by 6 bases; bases with no gene match: 5. The CDR3 coding sequence is TGCAGCGTGGGAACAGGGGGGGATACGCAGTATTTT. This gives the protein CSVGTGGDTQYF.

This chain links TRBV7-2 with TRBJ1-2; TRBD1 matches at 8 bases. Trimming removed 10 bases from V and 5 bases from J; junction bases left unmatched: 21. The CDR3 loop spans 17 amino acids. The germline V gene has CDR1 SGHTA and CDR2 FQGNSA. CDR3 in amino acids: CATRISDRGPIGYGYTF. The CDR3 nucleotides read TGTGCCACCCGCATATCAGACAGGGGCCCGATTGGGTATGGCTACACCTTC.

This clonotype has a count of ten or more. This chain connects TRBV20-1 to TRBJ2-5; either TRBD1 or TRBD2 may supply D (6 bases each). The germline CDR1 and CDR2 sequences are DFQATT and SNEGSKA (reference sequence). The V and J ends lost 2 bases and 3 bases respectively, with 13 bases between them. The CDR3 extends over 14 amino acids. CDR3 region: CSARLVGGEETQYF. The CDR3 nucleotides read TGCAGTGCTAGATTAGTGGGGGGCGAAGAGACCCAGTACTTC.

There are many counts of this clonotype. The V gene is TRBV6-2 or TRBV6-3, the J gene TRBJ2-1, with D uncertain. Germline V gene sequence: CDR1 MNHEY, CDR2 SVGEGT. CDR3 length: 16 amino acids. The V end was cut by 0 bases, the J end by 2 bases, with 11 bases between. The CDR3 protein is CASSYSRASPYNEQFF. The CDR3 DNA reads as TGTGCCAGCAGTTACTCTAGAGCGTCCCCCTACAATGAGCAGTTCTTC.

This clonotype occurred many times. The V gene is TRBV7-8, the J gene TRBJ1-1, with a tentative D call TRBD1 (6 bases). The CDR3 spans 15 residues. From germline, CDR1 is SGHVS and CDR2 FQNEAQ. V was clipped by 3 bases and J by 7 bases, with 18 bases between them. This CDR3 is CASSLLVSGEVEAFF. CDR3 coding DNA: TGTGCCAGCAGCTTGCTAGTTTCAGGGGAGGTTGAAGCTTTCTTT.

This clonotype was observed many times. This chain uses TRBV20-1 with TRBJ1-5, with 10 nucleotides matching TRBD1. Germline values: CDR1 DFQATT, CDR2 SNEGSKA (reference sequence). Germline trimming cut 4 bases from V and 1 base from J; bases unmatched to any gene: 4. The CDR3 runs to 15 residues. The CDR3 DNA follows: TGCAGTGCTAACCGGGACAGGGGAAGCAATCAGCCCCAGCATTTT. Its protein product is CSANRDRGSNQPQHF.

This clonotype was counted ten times or more. V and J are TRBV5-1 and TRBJ2-5, with D possibly matching TRBD2 (6 bases). Looked up from germline, CDR1 is SGHRS and CDR2 is YFSETQ. The CDR3 is 14 residues long. The V and J ends lost 5 bases and 1 base respectively, with 12 bases between them. The CDR3 nucleotides read TGCGCCAGCAGGACGGGGACTGCCCAAGAGACCCAGTACTTC. Protein: CASRTGTAQETQYF. Based on the CDR3 plus reference TRBV5-1 and TRBJ2-5, the full variable domain is KAGVTQTPRYLIKTRGQQVTLSCSPISGHRSVSWYQQTPGQGLQFLFEYFSETQRNKGNFPGRFSGRQFSNSRSEMNVSTLELGDSALYLCASRTGTAQETQYFGPGTRLLVL.

This clonotype was recorded many times. This rearrangement joins TRBV6-5 to TRBJ1-2; a weak D match, TRBD1 (5 bases). With 5 bases removed from V and 8 bases from J, the gap between germline ends came to 15 bases. The CDR3 length is 13 residues. The V gene's germline CDR1 is MNHEY and CDR2 SVGAGI. The CDR3 reads CASSPGTVRGYTF. Written as DNA, the CDR3 is TGTGCCAGCAGTCCAGGGACGGTTAGGGGCTACACCTTC.

This clonotype was counted ten times or more. The chain carries TRBV7-8 and TRBJ2-2; weak D call: TRBD2 (5 bases). The V gene lost 10 bases and the J gene lost 0 bases, with 15 bases spanning the gap. The CDR3 is made up of 15 amino acids. Germline CDR1 SGHVS, CDR2 FQNEAQ. For the CDR3, the DNA is TGTGCCACGACACGGGGTTCCGCGAACACCGGGGAGCTGTTTTTT. Its protein is CATTRGSANTGELFF.

In its sample, this clonotype was seen many times. The V call is TRBV5-4, the J call TRBJ2-2; tentatively, D is TRBD2 (6 bases). CDR1 is SGHNT, CDR2 YYREEE, per germline (reference sequence). V was shortened by 0 bases and J by 1 base, with 13 bases between the two germline ends. The CDR3 runs to 17 residues. The CDR3 DNA reads as TGTGCCAGCAGCTTGGCGGGGCTGCGGGGGAACACCGGGGAGCTGTTTTTT. Encoded protein: CASSLAGLRGNTGELFF.

In this sample, this clonotype turned up many times. The J gene is TRBJ2-1, the V gene TRBV12-3 or TRBV12-4, with 8 positions matching TRBD2. The CDR3 covers 14 residues. Losses at the gene ends were 4 bases for V and 7 bases for J; bases not matched to a gene: 6. CDR3 protein: CASSSRTSWNEQFF. DNA for the CDR3: TGTGCCAGCAGTTCCCGGACTAGCTGGAATGAGCAGTTCTTC.

This clonotype was counted a few times. The chain carries TRBV27 and TRBJ1-5, with a possible D match to TRBD1 (5 bases). V lost 1 base and J 6 bases, leaving 10 bases between the germline ends. This CDR3 is 14 amino acids long. Germline values: CDR1 MNHEY, CDR2 SMNVEV (reference sequence). The CDR3 DNA is TGTGCCAGCAGTTTATGGCTGGGGGGTCAGCCCCAGCATTTT. Its protein is CASSLWLGGQPQHF.

This clonotype was seen ten or more times. The chain carries TRBV20-1 and TRBJ2-2; 11 bases are shared with TRBD1. Per germline, CDR1 DFQATT and CDR2 SNEGSKA (reference sequence). The CDR3 sequence is 16 residues long. V dropped 5 bases and J dropped 6; count of bases not matched to a gene: 11. Written as DNA, the CDR3 is TGCAGTGCTCCCGGACAGGGGGCCTCGAGCTCCGGGGAGCTGTTTTTT. Encoded protein: CSAPGQGASSSGELFF.

This clonotype was seen more than once but under ten times. The V gene is TRBV7-2, the J gene TRBJ2-7; D is undetermined. The germline V and J ends were trimmed by 6 bases and 2 bases, with 17 bases remaining between them. Germline values: CDR1 SGHTA, CDR2 FQGNSA. The CDR3 extends over 15 amino acids. DNA of the CDR3: TGTGCCAGCAGTACCAACCCGACGGTGACCTACGAGCAGTACTTC. Residues: CASSTNPTVTYEQYF.

In its sample, this clonotype was seen many times. V gene TRBV24-1 combines with J gene TRBJ2-5; 12 positions match TRBD2. V was pared by 3 bases and J by 1 base, with 5 bases of the junction left unmatched. Germline lookup yields CDR1 KGHDR and CDR2 SFDVKD. This CDR3 is 17 amino acids long. This chain's CDR3 is CATSDAGLAGFQETQYF. The CDR3 DNA reads as TGTGCCACCAGTGATGCAGGACTAGCGGGGTTCCAAGAGACCCAGTACTTC.

The V and J genes are TRBV14 and TRBJ2-7, with D perhaps given as TRBD1 or TRBD2 (5 bases each). The germline CDR1 and CDR2 sequences are SGHDN and FVKESK. The CDR3 has 15 residues. With 5 bases removed from V and 0 bases from J, the gap between germline ends came to 14 bases. The CDR3 reads CASSVKGRDSYEQYF. The CDR3, as DNA: TGTGCCAGCAGCGTAAAGGGACGGGACTCCTACGAGCAGTACTTC.

At least ten counts were recorded for this clonotype. The rearrangement uses TRBV11-3 and TRBJ2-5, with 10 nucleotides matching TRBD2. The CDR3 extends over 14 amino acids. Germline V gene data show CDR1 as SGHNT and CDR2 as YENEEA. V lost 11 bases and J lost 2; bases outside the gene matches: 8. The CDR3 sequence: CAFRSGGAQETQYF. The CDR3 nucleotides read TGTGCCTTTCGAAGCGGGGGGGCTCAAGAGACCCAGTACTTC.

This clonotype was counted ten times or more. The rearrangement joins TRBV5-1 to TRBJ2-1, with 14 bases matching TRBD2. CDR3 size: 16 residues. The germline gives CDR1 SGHRS, CDR2 YFSETQ. J lost 9 bases, V lost 4 bases, and 9 bases had no gene match. The CDR3 DNA follows: TGCGCCAGCAGCGGCTCGGGACTAGCGGGGGAGGGTGAGCAGTTCTTC. Amino acids: CASSGSGLAGEGEQFF.

There are many counts of this clonotype. The V and J genes are TRBV5-1 and TRBJ2-1; no reliable D call. The CDR3 has 13 amino acids. The V end was cut by 0 bases, the J end by 6 bases, with 7 bases between. Looked up from germline, CDR1 is SGHRS and CDR2 is YFSETQ. The CDR3, as DNA: TGCGCCAGCAGCTTGGCCAGTGCCAATGAGCAGTTCTTC. The encoded protein is CASSLASANEQFF.

This clonotype was detected ten times or more. This chain connects TRBV3-1 to TRBJ1-1, with D possibly being TRBD1 (5 bases). The CDR3 length is 13 residues. The V gene lost 0 bases and the J gene lost 5 bases, with 7 bases spanning the gap. CDR1 LGHDT and CDR2 YNNKEL come from the germline V gene (reference sequence). The CDR3: CASSQDRVTEAFF. CDR3 in DNA: TGTGCCAGCAGCCAAGACAGGGTGACTGAAGCTTTCTTT.

The chain carries TRBV6-1 and TRBJ1-2; D is uncertain. The CDR3 has 15 residues. V shed 2 bases and J shed 0 bases, with 10 bases lying between them. CDR1 MNHNS and CDR2 SASEGT come from the germline V gene. The DNA of the CDR3 is TGTGCCAGCAGTGAACCCTCGACGGCTAACTATGGCTACACCTTC. It codes for CASSEPSTANYGYTF.

This clonotype has a count of ten or more. This chain connects TRBV6-2 or TRBV6-3 to TRBJ2-2; tentatively, D is TRBD2 (6 bases). The CDR3 totals 14 residues. Germline-derived CDR1 and CDR2 are MNHEY and SVGEGT. V was shortened by 6 bases and J by 4 bases, with 12 bases between the two germline ends. CDR3 in amino acids: CASREHGGTGELFF. The CDR3, as DNA: TGTGCCAGCAGGGAGCACGGGGGCACCGGGGAGCTGTTTTTT.

This clonotype appeared a few times. This chain links TRBV28 with TRBJ2-3; no reliable D call. V was shortened by 8 bases and J by 0 bases, with 15 bases between the two germline ends. This CDR3 comprises 15 residues. From germline, CDR1 is MDHEN and CDR2 SYDVKM. This CDR3 reads CASGRPITSTDTQYF. DNA of the CDR3: TGTGCCAGCGGACGGCCGATAACTAGCACAGATACGCAGTATTTT.